What follows describes a single T cell receptor (beta chain). This entry comes from a study of control samples from healthy donors and cancer patients. The assay was immunoSEQ multiplex PCR, and TCRdb's table has in-frame clones only and misses some. The sample records approximately 100,000 clones, 70% to 90% being singletons. The V gene's germline CDR1 is LGHDT and CDR2 YNNKEL (reference sequence). Trimming cost V 4 bases and J 2 bases, with 15 bases left between them. The CDR3 covers 15 residues. The chain combines TRBV3-1 (or the pseudogene TRBV3-2) with TRBJ2-7; D gene unclear. This clonotype was obtained from a woman aged 40-49 years in good health. Specimen: blood. CDR3 coding DNA: TGTGCCAGCAGCCCCTTTCGCGGTACTACCTACGAGCAGTACTTC. Amino acids: CASSPFRGTTYEQYF.